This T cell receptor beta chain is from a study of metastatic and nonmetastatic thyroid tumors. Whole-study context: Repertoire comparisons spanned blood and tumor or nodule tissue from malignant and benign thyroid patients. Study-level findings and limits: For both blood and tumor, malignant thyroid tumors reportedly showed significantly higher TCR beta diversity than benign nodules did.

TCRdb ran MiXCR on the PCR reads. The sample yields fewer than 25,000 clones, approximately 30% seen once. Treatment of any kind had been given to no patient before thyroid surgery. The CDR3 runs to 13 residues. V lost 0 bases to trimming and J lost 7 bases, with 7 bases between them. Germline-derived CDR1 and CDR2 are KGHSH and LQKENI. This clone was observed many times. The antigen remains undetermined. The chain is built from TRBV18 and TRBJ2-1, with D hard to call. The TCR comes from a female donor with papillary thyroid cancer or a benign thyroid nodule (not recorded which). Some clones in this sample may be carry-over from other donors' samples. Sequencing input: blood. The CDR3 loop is CASSPPPRNEQFF. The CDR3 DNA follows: TGTGCCAGCTCACCACCCCCTAGGAATGAGCAGTTCTTC.